The 11 T cell receptor beta chains reported below all come from one sample, sequenced in a study of cytomegalovirus exposure and HLA in healthy donors. PCR employed 60 Vbeta and 13 Jbeta primers. Data came from immunoSEQ multiplex PCR; TCRdb stores just in-frame clones and leaves some out. Here the sample spans about 97,000 clones, under 85% being singletons. Sequences were obtained from PBMCs. Source of these receptors: a woman aged 40 to 49 in good health and CMV-seronegative.

The CDR3 DNA reads as TGTGCCAGCACGTATAAATACGAGCAGTACTTC. This encodes CASTYKYEQYF. The chain recombines TRBV2 with TRBJ2-7; D gene uncertain. Germline V gives CDR1 SNHLY, CDR2 FYNNEI. V lost 7 bases and J lost 4, with 8 bases in between. CDR3 length: 11 amino acids.

The chain recombines TRBV30 with TRBJ2-1; maybe TRBD2 (6 bases). The germline V gene has CDR1 GTSNPN and CDR2 SVGIG (reference sequence). The CDR3 loop spans 13 amino acids. Trimming took 4 bases from V and 4 from J, leaving 11 bases between them. CDR3 loop: CAWTPGSYNEQFF. In DNA form, the CDR3 reads TGTGCCTGGACTCCCGGGAGTTACAATGAGCAGTTCTTC.

V gene TRBV5-1 combines with J gene TRBJ1-5, with 8 nucleotides matching TRBD1. The germline gives CDR1 SGHRS, CDR2 YFSETQ. V trimming: 2 bases; J trimming: 4 bases; junction bases outside the gene matches: 5. CDR3 length equals 15 residues. CDR3 sequence (DNA): TGCGCCAGCAGCTTATTCGGGGACAGGAATCAGCCCCAGCATTTT. Its protein is CASSLFGDRNQPQHF. The whole variable domain, remainder taken from reference TRBV5-1 and TRBJ1-5, is KAGVTQTPRYLIKTRGQQVTLSCSPISGHRSVSWYQQTPGQGLQFLFEYFSETQRNKGNFPGRFSGRQFSNSRSEMNVSTLELGDSALYLCASSLFGDRNQPQHFGDGTRLSIL.

The chain joins TRBV11-2 to TRBJ2-1, with 11 bases aligning to TRBD1. This CDR3 spans 17 amino acids. The germline CDR1 and CDR2 sequences are SGHAT and FQNNGV. Germline trimming cut 2 bases from V and 5 bases from J; bases unmatched to any gene: 8. The CDR3 sequence is CASSLLLGTGGDNEQFF. DNA for the CDR3: TGTGCCAGCAGCTTACTGTTAGGGACAGGGGGGGACAATGAGCAGTTCTTC.

This clone has only a few counts. CDR3 nucleotides: TGCAGCGTTGAGGGTTGGGGGCCTAGCACCGGGGAGCTGTTTTTT. It specifies CSVEGWGPSTGELFF. This chain uses TRBV29-1 with TRBJ2-2; tentatively, D is TRBD1 (6 bases). This CDR3 is built from 15 residues. The germline V gene encodes CDR1 SQVTM and CDR2 ANQGSEA. The V gene lost 3 bases and the J gene lost 4 bases, with 15 bases spanning the gap.

This rearrangement joins TRBV5-1 to TRBJ1-2; 8 bases match TRBD1. The CDR3 sequence is 17 residues long. Looked up from germline, CDR1 is SGHRS and CDR2 is YFSETQ. V was pared by 4 bases and J by 0 bases, with 11 bases of the junction left unmatched. The CDR3: CASSKPGQDVANYGYTF. The CDR3, as DNA: TGCGCCAGCAGCAAGCCGGGACAGGATGTAGCTAACTATGGCTACACCTTC.

As to this clone: One junction end does not reproduce the germline sequence, and a read error may be involved. The chain employs TRBV19 and TRBJ1-1; D is perhaps TRBD1 (6 bases). Germline lookup yields CDR1 LNHDA and CDR2 SQIVND (reference sequence). The CDR3 length is 14 residues. The CDR3 DNA sequence: TGTGCCAGCAGTACCTATGACCGGACAGATGAAGCTTTCTTT. As protein: CASSTYDRTDEAFF.

This clone was counted a single time. J is TRBJ1-1 and V is TRBV9, with 7 bases fitting TRBD1. Germline V lookup: CDR1 SGDLS, CDR2 YYNGEE. The junction had 8 bases not matched to a gene; V was cut back by 3 bases and J by 6 bases. CDR3 length equals 14 residues. CDR3 amino acids: CASSGGQRSAEAFF. The DNA for the CDR3 is TGTGCCAGCAGCGGGGGACAGCGGTCCGCTGAAGCTTTCTTT.

This clone was counted only a few times. The chain recombines TRBV27 with TRBJ1-2; D is uncertain. CDR3 length: 13 residues. The V gene's germline CDR1 is MNHEY and CDR2 SMNVEV (reference sequence). Between the trimmed V and J ends, which lost 4 bases and 5 bases, there was a span of 11 bases. The DNA for the CDR3 is TGTGCCAGCAGTTGGAACTATCCTTATGGCTACACCTTC. It codes for CASSWNYPYGYTF.

In its sample, this clone was seen once. This chain connects TRBV7-3 to TRBJ2-1, with 10 bases identical to TRBD1. Germline V lookup: CDR1 SGHTA, CDR2 FQGTGA. This CDR3 region has 16 residues. Losses at the gene ends were 5 bases for V and 5 bases for J; bases not matched to a gene: 9. The CDR3 DNA sequence: TGTGCCAGCAGCCTTTCCGGGACAGGGGCCGACAATGAGCAGTTCTTC. It codes for CASSLSGTGADNEQFF.

The J gene is TRBJ1-1, the V gene TRBV19; possible D gene TRBD1, 5 bases. The CDR3 is 17 amino acids. Deletions cut 3 bases from V and 3 bases from J, with 20 bases between. CDR1 and CDR2 from the germline V gene are LNHDA and SQIVND (reference sequence). CDR3 residues: CASSMDGWAGSYTEAFF. Written as DNA, the CDR3 is TGTGCCAGTAGTATGGACGGGTGGGCAGGGTCGTACACTGAAGCTTTCTTT.